These 30 T cell receptor beta chains were sequenced from one sample in a study of OX40 agonist ivuxolimab in advanced cancers. Only in-frame clones appear in the TCRdb table, and some are missing; sequencing was by immunoSEQ multiplex PCR. The data contain around 53,000 clones, over 85% of them singletons. The sample in question was CD4+ or CD8+ T cells sorted from blood, obtained in a trial of the OX40 agonist ivuxolimab. The source is an adult with an advanced solid tumor such as melanoma, head and neck, liver or kidney cancer.

V is TRBV6-1 and J is TRBJ2-1, with 11 bases matching TRBD2. Germline V gives CDR1 MNHNS, CDR2 SASEGT. The CDR3 spans 15 residues. The trim removed 4 bases at V and 6 bases at J, leaving 5 bases unmatched. CDR3 bases: TGTGCCAGCAGTGTACTAGCGGGAGTGGGCAATGAGCAGTTCTTC. This translates into CASSVLAGVGNEQFF.

This clone was observed a single time. The genes are TRBV13 and TRBJ2-7, with 7 nucleotides matching TRBD1. V trimming: 5 bases; J trimming: 2 bases; junction bases outside the gene matches: 6. This CDR3 has 14 residues. Germline loops: CDR1 PRHDT, CDR2 FYEKMQ (reference sequence). Here the CDR3 DNA reads TGTGCCAGCAGCACAGACAGGGTCACCTACGAGCAGTACTTC. Its translation: CASSTDRVTYEQYF.

This rearrangement joins TRBV5-6 to TRBJ2-7; D possibly uses TRBD1 or TRBD2 (5 bases each). This CDR3 spans 14 amino acids. The V end lost 4 bases, the J end lost 1 base, and 12 bases lay between the germline ends. Germline CDR1 SGHDT, CDR2 YYEEEE. The CDR3 DNA is TGTGCCAGCAGCCCCGGGGCGAATTCCTACGAGCAGTACTTC. It specifies CASSPGANSYEQYF.

This chain uses TRBV4-2 with TRBJ1-2; D is ambiguous. In germline, CDR1 is LGHNA, CDR2 YNFKEQ. V lost 4 bases, J lost 10 bases, and 16 bases lay in between. There are 13 residues in the CDR3. The CDR3 nucleotides read TGTGCCAGCAGCCCGGGTCGGGAGTTTCACTACACCTTC. Translated, it gives CASSPGREFHYTF.

The rearrangement joins TRBV28 to TRBJ2-7; TRBD2 might be the D (6 bases). The CDR3 contains 12 residues. V was shortened by 8 bases and J by 3 bases, with 11 bases between the two germline ends. From germline, CDR1 is MDHEN and CDR2 SYDVKM. CDR3 DNA: TGTGCCAGCGGAGGGGATTACTACGAGCAGTACTTC. This encodes CASGGDYYEQYF.

The V and J genes are TRBV4-3 and TRBJ2-7, with 11 bases matching TRBD2. The CDR3 extends over 14 amino acids. The V segment lost 2 bases and the J segment 5 bases; nucleotides outside the gene matches: 2. The germline gives CDR1 LGHNA, CDR2 YSLEER. Written as DNA, the CDR3 is TGCGCCAGCAGCCAAACTAGCGGGAGCAACGAGCAGTACTTC. This sequence encodes CASSQTSGSNEQYF.

The chain combines TRBV6-5 with TRBJ1-2; 8 positions agree with TRBD1. The CDR3 loop spans 14 amino acids. With V trimmed by 4 bases and J by 6 bases, 7 bases remained unmatched. CDR1 is MNHEY and CDR2 is SVGAGI in the germline V gene. The CDR3 is CASSWGRGQDGYTF. The CDR3 region has the DNA TGTGCCAGCAGTTGGGGCAGGGGGCAGGATGGCTACACCTTC.

The V gene is TRBV6-1, the J gene TRBJ2-7; no definite D call. The CDR3 runs to 12 residues. CDR1 and CDR2 from the germline V gene are MNHNS and SASEGT. Trimming stripped 7 bases from V and 5 bases from J, with 12 bases between. CDR3 region: CASNGVGDEQYF. The CDR3 bases are TGTGCCAGCAACGGCGTTGGGGACGAGCAGTACTTC.

This clone was observed once. V and J are TRBV16 and TRBJ2-1, with D hard to call. CDR3 length: 17 residues. The germline V and J ends were trimmed by 4 bases and 1 base, with 17 bases remaining between them. Per germline, CDR1 KGHSY and CDR2 FQNENV. The CDR3 reads CASSPTSRSWSYNEQFF. In nucleotides, the CDR3 is TGTGCCAGCAGCCCGACGTCTAGATCCTGGTCCTACAATGAGCAGTTCTTC.

The DNA of the CDR3 is TGTGCCAGCAGCTTGACAGGCTCGCCCTACAATGAGCAGTTCTTC. As protein: CASSLTGSPYNEQFF. The chain combines TRBV11-3 with TRBJ2-1, with D maybe TRBD1 (6 bases). V dropped 3 bases and J dropped 2 bases, with 11 bases sitting between them. The germline V gene has CDR1 SGHNT and CDR2 YENEEA. CDR3 length equals 15 residues. The full variable domain, rest sourced from reference TRBV11-3 and TRBJ2-1, is EAGVVQSPRYKIIEKKQPVAFWCNPISGHNTLYWYLQNLGQGPELLIRYENEEAVDDSQLPKDRFSAERLKGVDSTLKIQPAELGDSAVYLCASSLTGSPYNEQFFGPGTRLTVL.

This clone was observed a few times. The V gene is TRBV6-6, the J gene TRBJ2-7; D remains unclear. Trimming stripped 2 bases from V and 7 bases from J, with 9 bases between. The germline CDR1 and CDR2 sequences are MNHNY and SVGAGI (reference sequence). The CDR3 is made up of 12 amino acids. DNA for the CDR3: TGTGCCAGCAGTTACGCCCTAATTGAGCAGTACTTC. The encoded protein is CASSYALIEQYF.

This chain links TRBV4-3 with TRBJ1-3, with D tentatively TRBD1 (5 bases). Germline V gene lookup returns CDR1 LGHNA and CDR2 YSLEER. Trimming shortened V by 0 bases and J by 3 bases, and 12 bases separated the two germline ends. The CDR3 covers 16 residues. The CDR3 is CASSQDWSGNGNTIYF. CDR3 sequence (DNA): TGCGCCAGCAGCCAAGATTGGTCAGGGAATGGAAACACCATATATTTT.

This chain uses TRBV11-2 with TRBJ2-7, with 9 bases aligning to TRBD2. The ends lost 5 bases at V and 6 bases at J; junction bases unmatched: 8. The CDR3 length is 14 residues. Germline V lookup: CDR1 SGHAT, CDR2 FQNNGV. CDR3 region: CASSLSGSGLEQYF. The CDR3 bases are TGTGCCAGCAGCCTTAGCGGGAGTGGTCTCGAGCAGTACTTC.

V and J are TRBV19 and TRBJ2-1, with D unclear. CDR3 length: 14 residues. The germline gives CDR1 LNHDA, CDR2 SQIVND (reference sequence). V dropped 5 bases and J dropped 3 bases, with 11 bases sitting between them. CDR3 sequence (DNA): TGTGCCAGTAGTCCCCGGGCCTACTACAATGAGCAGTTCTTC. It specifies CASSPRAYYNEQFF.

This rearrangement joins TRBV7-9 to TRBJ2-7; TRBD2 is a possible D gene (6 bases). Germline V lookup: CDR1 SEHNR, CDR2 FQNEAQ (reference sequence). There are 12 residues in the CDR3. V was cut by 5 bases and J by 7 bases, with 12 bases left in between. CDR3: CASSPLGGEQYF. In DNA, the CDR3 is TGTGCCAGCAGCCCCCTCGGGGGAGAGCAGTACTTC.

This clone is medium-sized within its sample. The CDR3: CASSLFVGGGDEQYF. DNA of the CDR3: TGTGCCAGCAGCTTATTCGTTGGGGGGGGCGACGAGCAGTACTTC. V and J are TRBV7-2 and TRBJ2-7; a weak D match, TRBD2 (7 bases). The V and J ends lost 2 bases and 5 bases respectively, with 16 bases between them. This CDR3 has 15 amino acids. In germline, CDR1 is SGHTA, CDR2 FQGNSA.

The chain links TRBV27 to TRBJ2-7, with no clear D. CDR3 size: 13 residues. Germline CDR1 MNHEY, CDR2 SMNVEV (reference sequence). V lost 0 bases and J lost 5, with 8 bases in between. CDR3 loop: CASSLSGYDEQYF. Here the CDR3 DNA reads TGTGCCAGCAGTTTATCAGGGTACGACGAGCAGTACTTC.

CDR3 sequence: CASSSSSGTGWDGEKLFF. DNA for the CDR3: TGCGCCAGCAGCTCCTCTTCCGGGACAGGCTGGGACGGTGAAAAACTGTTTTTT. The rearrangement uses TRBV5-1 and TRBJ1-4, with 8 bases fitting TRBD1. Germline lookup yields CDR1 SGHRS and CDR2 YFSETQ. With 3 bases clipped from V and 7 bases from J, the junction kept 17 bases outside the gene matches. This CDR3 is built from 18 residues.

This chain connects TRBV11-2 to TRBJ2-1; the D call may be TRBD1 or TRBD2 (5 bases each). Germline V gives CDR1 SGHAT, CDR2 FQNNGV. This CDR3 is built from 15 residues. Trimming removed 7 bases at V and 7 bases at J, with 20 bases between. The CDR3 loop reads CASIPLGEGANEQFF. In DNA form, the CDR3 reads TGTGCCAGCATCCCTTTGGGGGAAGGGGCAAATGAGCAGTTCTTC.

V gene TRBV30 combines with J gene TRBJ2-3, with 10 bases lining up with TRBD2. The V gene end was trimmed by 7 bases and the J gene end by 4 bases; junction bases not matched to a gene: 11. From germline, CDR1 is GTSNPN and CDR2 SVGIG (reference sequence). This CDR3 has 15 amino acids. The CDR3 DNA reads as TGTGCCTCAAGGGCTAGCGGGAGTTCACCAGATACGCAGTATTTT. Protein: CASRASGSSPDTQYF.

The J gene is TRBJ2-1, the V gene TRBV19; 11 nucleotides align to TRBD2. The V gene end was trimmed by 5 bases and the J gene end by 3 bases; junction bases not matched to a gene: 3. CDR1 and CDR2 from the germline V gene are LNHDA and SQIVND (reference sequence). The CDR3 extends over 15 amino acids. CDR3 residues: CASSQTSGSYNEQFF. CDR3 DNA: TGTGCCAGTAGTCAAACTAGCGGGAGCTACAATGAGCAGTTCTTC.

V gene TRBV4-1 combines with J gene TRBJ1-1; 10 nucleotides line up with TRBD1. The CDR3 loop spans 15 amino acids. Germline-derived CDR1 and CDR2 are MGHRA and YSYEKL. V shed 2 bases and J 1 base; nucleotides not matched to a gene: 1. The CDR3 sequence is CASSQWTGGNTEAFF. The DNA of the CDR3 is TGCGCCAGCAGCCAATGGACAGGGGGGAACACTGAAGCTTTCTTT.

V gene TRBV7-6 combines with J gene TRBJ1-3; TRBD1 might be the D (6 bases). V was clipped by 4 bases and J by 0 bases, with 10 bases between them. The CDR3 has 15 amino acids. From germline, CDR1 is SGHVS and CDR2 FNYEAQ. CDR3 protein: CASSSDRSSGNTIYF. The CDR3, as DNA: TGTGCCAGCAGCTCGGACAGAAGCTCTGGAAACACCATATATTTT.

This sequence joins TRBV4-3 and TRBJ2-5; D tentatively reads TRBD1 or TRBD2 (5 bases each). V was trimmed by 4 bases and J by 7 bases, leaving 19 bases between them. Germline V gives CDR1 LGHNA, CDR2 YSLEER. The CDR3 runs 15 residues. CDR3 bases: TGCGCCAGCAGCCCAAATCGGGGCCCTGGGAGGACCCAGTACTTC. Amino acid sequence: CASSPNRGPGRTQYF.

This rearrangement joins TRBV2 to TRBJ2-7, with D hard to call. CDR1 and CDR2 from the germline V gene are SNHLY and FYNNEI. V lost 4 bases and J 6 bases, leaving 7 bases between the germline ends. This CDR3 region has 11 residues. The CDR3 here is CASSVPREQYF. CDR3 nucleotides: TGTGCCAGCAGTGTGCCTCGCGAGCAGTACTTC.

This chain links TRBV29-1 with TRBJ2-7, with 13 bases lining up with TRBD2. The V gene end was trimmed by 2 bases and the J gene end by 3 bases; junction bases not matched to a gene: 4. CDR1 is SQVTM, CDR2 ANQGSEA, per germline. The CDR3 extends over 15 amino acids. CDR3: CSVERLAGGNYEQYF. The CDR3 DNA is TGCAGCGTTGAAAGACTAGCGGGAGGAAACTACGAGCAGTACTTC.

The rearrangement uses TRBV28 and TRBJ2-7, with 8 bases fitting TRBD1. CDR3 length: 13 residues. V lost 4 bases to trimming and J lost 5 bases; unmatched junction nucleotides: 4. Looked up from germline, CDR1 is MDHEN and CDR2 is SYDVKM. The CDR3 DNA follows: TGTGCCAGCAGTTCAGGGGGCAGAGACGAGCAGTACTTC. As protein: CASSSGGRDEQYF.

The chain links TRBV19 to TRBJ1-3; D ambiguous. Trimming removed 1 base at V and 0 bases at J, with 7 bases between. CDR1 and CDR2 (germline): LNHDA, SQIVND (reference sequence). The CDR3 contains 15 residues. The CDR3 here is CASSIAASSGNTIYF. In nucleotides, the CDR3 is TGTGCCAGTAGTATAGCGGCATCCTCTGGAAACACCATATATTTT.

This sequence joins TRBV9 and TRBJ2-7; tentative D call: TRBD2 (6 bases). This CDR3 contains 15 residues. CDR1 SGDLS and CDR2 YYNGEE come from the germline V gene. The V and J ends lost 4 bases and 2 bases respectively, with 16 bases between them. The CDR3 reads CASSPTLGGTYEQYF. The CDR3 DNA reads TGTGCCAGCAGCCCCACCCTTGGGGGGACCTACGAGCAGTACTTC.

As concerns this clone: A read error is the likely source, as a far larger clone sits one nucleotide away. The chain joins TRBV2 to TRBJ2-2; 9 bases fit TRBD2. From germline, CDR1 is SNHLY and CDR2 FYNNEI. The CDR3 length is 17 residues. The V and J ends lost 7 bases and 0 bases, in that order; junction bases with no gene match: 9. Written as DNA, the CDR3 is TGTGCCAGCAACTTGGATAGCGGGAGAGCGAACACCGGGGAGCTGTTTTTT. The encoded protein is CASNLDSGRANTGELFF.